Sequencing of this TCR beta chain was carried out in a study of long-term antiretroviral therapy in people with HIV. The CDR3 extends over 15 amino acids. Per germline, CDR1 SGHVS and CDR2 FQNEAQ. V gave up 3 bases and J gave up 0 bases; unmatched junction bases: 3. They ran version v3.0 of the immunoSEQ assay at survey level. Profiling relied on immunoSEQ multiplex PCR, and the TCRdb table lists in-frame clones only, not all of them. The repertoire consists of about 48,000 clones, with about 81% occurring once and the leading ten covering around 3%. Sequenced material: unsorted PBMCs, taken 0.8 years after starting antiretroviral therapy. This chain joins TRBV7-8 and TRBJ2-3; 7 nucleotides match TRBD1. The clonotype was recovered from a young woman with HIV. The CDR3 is CASSFRDSSTDTQYF. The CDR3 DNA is TGTGCCAGCAGCTTTAGGGACAGCAGCACAGATACGCAGTATTTT.